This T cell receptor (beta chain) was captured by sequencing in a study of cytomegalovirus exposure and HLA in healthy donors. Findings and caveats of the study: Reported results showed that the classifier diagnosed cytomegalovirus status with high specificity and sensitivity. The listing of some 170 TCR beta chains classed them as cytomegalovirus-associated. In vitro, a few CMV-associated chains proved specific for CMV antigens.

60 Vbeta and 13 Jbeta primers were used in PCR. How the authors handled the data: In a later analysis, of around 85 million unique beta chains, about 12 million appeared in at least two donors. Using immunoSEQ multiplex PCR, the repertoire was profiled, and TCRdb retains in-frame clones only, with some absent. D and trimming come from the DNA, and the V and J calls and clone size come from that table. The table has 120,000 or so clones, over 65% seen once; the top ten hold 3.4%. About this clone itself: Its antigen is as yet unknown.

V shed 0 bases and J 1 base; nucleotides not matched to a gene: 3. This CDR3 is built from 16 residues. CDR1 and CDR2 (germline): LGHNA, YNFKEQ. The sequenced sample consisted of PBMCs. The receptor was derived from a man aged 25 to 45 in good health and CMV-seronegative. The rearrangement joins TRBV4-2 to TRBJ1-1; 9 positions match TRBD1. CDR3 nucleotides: TGTGCCAGCAGCCAAGATGTGGGACAGGGGAACACTGAAGCTTTCTTT. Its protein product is CASSQDVGQGNTEAFF.